These 25 T cell receptor beta chains share one sample of origin, sequenced in a study of cytomegalovirus exposure and HLA in healthy donors. This PCR relied on a set of 60 Vbeta primers and 13 Jbeta primers. The assay was immunoSEQ multiplex PCR, and TCRdb's table has in-frame clones only and misses some. This specimen shows 60,000 to 70,000 clones; the ten leading clones hold around 5%. Sample: PBMCs. The receptors shown here come from a man aged 25-45 years in good health and CMV-seropositive.

The genes are TRBV27 and TRBJ2-2; D remains unclear. The CDR3 contains 16 residues. Trimming stripped 1 base from V and 1 base from J, with 10 bases between. CDR1 is MNHEY and CDR2 is SMNVEV in the germline V gene (reference sequence). CDR3 in DNA: TGTGCCAGCAGTTTATTTGCAACAAAGAACACCGGGGAGCTGTTTTTT. This sequence encodes CASSLFATKNTGELFF.

Details on this clone: One junction end disagrees with the germline gene, perhaps due to a read error. V usage is TRBV10-3 and J usage is TRBJ1-1; D call uncertain. This CDR3 has 13 residues. Germline V CDR1 and CDR2: ENHRY, SYGVKD. CDR3 protein: CAISRERETEDFF. In nucleotides, the CDR3 is TGTGCCATCAGTCGGGAGAGGGAAACTGAAGATTTCTTT.

The gene calls are TRBV6-5 and TRBJ1-1; possibly TRBD1 for D (6 bases). Germline CDR1 reads MNHEY; CDR2 reads SVGAGI. CDR3 length: 12 residues. V lost 6 bases to trimming and J lost 5 bases, with 10 bases between them. CDR3 in amino acids: CASRNRDTEAFF. The DNA for the CDR3 is TGTGCCAGCAGAAACAGGGATACTGAAGCTTTCTTT.

V gene TRBV4-2 combines with J gene TRBJ1-1, with D perhaps matching TRBD1 (5 bases). The germline V gene has CDR1 LGHNA and CDR2 YNFKEQ. V gave up 2 bases and J gave up 10 bases, with 11 bases separating them. This CDR3 is built from 12 residues. This CDR3 reads CASSQNGGRAFF. The CDR3 DNA reads as TGTGCCAGCAGCCAAAACGGGGGGAGAGCTTTCTTT.

V is TRBV19 and J is TRBJ2-7, with 9 positions matching TRBD2. Germline-derived CDR1 and CDR2 are LNHDA and SQIVND (reference sequence). The CDR3 length is 14 residues. V shed 2 bases and J 7 bases; nucleotides not matched to a gene: 6. The CDR3, as DNA: TGTGCCAGTAGTATAAGTGGGACTAGCAGTGAGCAGTACTTC. This sequence encodes CASSISGTSSEQYF.

This rearrangement joins TRBV30 to TRBJ2-7, with TRBD1 matching 8 bases. V dropped 3 bases and J dropped 2; count of bases not matched to a gene: 6. Germline CDR1 is GTSNPN and CDR2 is SVGIG (reference sequence). This CDR3 spans 14 amino acids. DNA for the CDR3: TGTGCCTGGAGCCGACAGGGGAGCGCCTACGAGCAGTACTTC. Amino acid sequence: CAWSRQGSAYEQYF.

V usage is TRBV7-2 and J usage is TRBJ2-1, with TRBD2 identical over 10 bases. Trimming took 5 bases from V and 6 from J; bases not matched to a gene: 7. Germline V gene lookup returns CDR1 SGHTA and CDR2 FQGNSA. CDR3 size: 15 residues. The CDR3 spells CASSPTSGIGNEQFF. The CDR3, as DNA: TGTGCCAGCAGCCCAACTAGCGGGATAGGCAATGAGCAGTTCTTC. The full variable domain, completed using reference TRBV7-2 and TRBJ2-1, is GAGVSQSPSNKVTEKGKDVELRCDPISGHTALYWYRQSLGQGLEFLIYFQGNSAPDKSGLPSDRFSAERTGGSVSTLTIQRTQQEDSAVYLCASSPTSGIGNEQFFGPGTRLTVL.

This sequence joins TRBV14 and TRBJ2-1, with TRBD2 matching over 11 bases. With V trimmed by 4 bases and J by 0 bases, 11 bases remained unmatched. Per the germline V gene, CDR1 is SGHDN and CDR2 is FVKESK. The CDR3 contains 19 residues. CDR3 sequence (DNA): TGTGCCAGCAGCCCAATGACTAGCGGGGCTTCTAGCTCCTACAATGAGCAGTTCTTC. It translates to CASSPMTSGASSSYNEQFF.

The chain carries TRBV9 and TRBJ2-2; TRBD2 agrees at 10 bases. The trim removed 4 bases at V and 7 bases at J, leaving 10 bases unmatched. The CDR3 has 16 residues. Germline lookup yields CDR1 SGDLS and CDR2 YYNGEE. CDR3 coding DNA: TGTGCCAGCAGCATCAGCGGGGGGGCGTTCGGCGGGGAGCTGTTTTTT. Its protein is CASSISGGAFGGELFF.

The gene calls are TRBV11-2 and TRBJ2-3; 9 nucleotides align to TRBD2. The CDR3 spans 17 residues. Germline loops: CDR1 SGHAT, CDR2 FQNNGV. V trimming: 1 base; J trimming: 1 base; junction bases outside the gene matches: 6. In DNA form, the CDR3 reads TGTGCCAGCAGCTTAGGGGCTAGCGGGACTCGCACAGATACGCAGTATTTT. It is translated as CASSLGASGTRTDTQYF.

As concerns this clone: The junction does not match germline at one end; this may be a read error. The genes are TRBV15 and TRBJ2-1; D is possibly TRBD1 (6 bases). CDR1 and CDR2 (germline): LNHNV, YYDKDF (reference sequence). The CDR3 is 15 residues long. CDR3 protein: CATSSDGGSDNEQFF. The CDR3 DNA reads TGTGCCACCAGCAGCGATGGGGGCTCCGACAATGAGCAGTTCTTC.

The chain joins TRBV7-6 to TRBJ2-7; a weak D match, TRBD2 (5 bases). Between the trimmed V and J ends, which lost 0 bases and 0 bases, there was a span of 12 bases. Germline V gene sequence: CDR1 SGHVS, CDR2 FNYEAQ. The CDR3 loop spans 16 amino acids. For the CDR3, the DNA is TGTGCCAGCAGCTTAGCTTCCGGGGTGGGCTCCTACGAGCAGTACTTC. Encoded protein: CASSLASGVGSYEQYF.

This chain links TRBV5-1 with TRBJ1-1; no firm D call. This CDR3 contains 12 residues. Trimming left V 4 bases short and J 11 bases short, with 15 bases between. The germline gives CDR1 SGHRS, CDR2 YFSETQ. CDR3 sequence reads: CASSPEGRDAFF. CDR3 DNA: TGCGCCAGCAGCCCCGAGGGTAGGGATGCTTTCTTT.

With respect to this clone: Germline and junction disagree at one end, which may indicate a read error. The chain links TRBV9 to TRBJ2-5; tentative D call: TRBD1 (6 bases). The germline V gene has CDR1 SGDLS and CDR2 YYNGEE. The CDR3 length is 15 residues. CDR3 sequence (DNA): TGTGCCAGCAGCGGATCGACAGGAACCGGAGAGAACCAGTACTTC. Encoded protein: CASSGSTGTGENQYF.

This sequence joins TRBV6-1 and TRBJ2-1, with D unclear. CDR1 MNHNS and CDR2 SASEGT come from the germline V gene. Trimming took off 6 bases at V and 0 bases at J, with 6 bases between the two ends. The CDR3 has 13 amino acids. CDR3 DNA: TGTGCCAGCAGACAGAACTCCTACAATGAGCAGTTCTTC. It is translated as CASRQNSYNEQFF.

J is TRBJ2-7 and V is TRBV2; D is unclear. Germline V CDR1 and CDR2: SNHLY, FYNNEI. The CDR3 loop spans 13 amino acids. The V and J ends lost 4 bases and 3 bases respectively, with 10 bases between them. CDR3 coding DNA: TGTGCCAGCAGTGCAACACCCGTCTACGAGCAGTACTTC. This translates into CASSATPVYEQYF. Full variable domain (remainder filled in from reference TRBV2 and TRBJ2-7): EPEVTQTPSHQVTQMGQEVILRCVPISNHLYFYWYRQILGQKVEFLVSFYNNEISEKSEIFDDQFSVERPDGSNFTLKIRSTKLEDSAMYFCASSATPVYEQYFGPGTRLTVT.

This chain links TRBV29-1 with TRBJ2-4, with 12 bases matching TRBD1. Germline CDR1 reads SQVTM; CDR2 reads ANQGSEA. V lost 1 base, J lost 8 bases, and 3 bases stayed unmatched. The CDR3 is made up of 14 amino acids. The CDR3 here is CSVEAWDRGHIQYF. The CDR3 DNA is TGCAGCGTTGAAGCCTGGGACAGGGGGCACATTCAGTACTTC. The full variable domain, its missing parts supplied by reference TRBV29-1 and TRBJ2-4, is SAVISQKPSRDICQRGTSLTIQCQVDSQVTMMFWYRQQPGQSLTLIATANQGSEATYESGFVIDKFPISRPNLTFSTLTVSNMSPEDSSIYLCSVEAWDRGHIQYFGAGTRLSVL.

The V and J genes are TRBV9 and TRBJ2-1, with D perhaps matching TRBD2 (6 bases). V was clipped by 0 bases and J by 3 bases, with 10 bases between them. CDR1 is SGDLS and CDR2 is YYNGEE in the germline V gene. The CDR3 totals 15 residues. The CDR3 loop reads CASSVGSGVYNEQFF. The DNA for the CDR3 is TGTGCCAGCAGCGTAGGTAGCGGAGTCTACAATGAGCAGTTCTTC.

The rearrangement joins TRBV7-3 to TRBJ2-3; D perhaps matches TRBD2 (5 bases). V lost 0 bases to trimming and J lost 6 bases, with 7 bases between them. Germline V gene sequence: CDR1 SGHTA, CDR2 FQGTGA. The CDR3 is made up of 13 amino acids. The CDR3 sequence: CASSLTTGDTQYF. CDR3 bases: TGTGCCAGCAGCTTAACGACGGGGGATACGCAGTATTTT.

The chain recombines TRBV7-9 with TRBJ2-1; 9 bases fit TRBD1. The trim removed 2 bases at V and 6 bases at J, leaving 14 bases unmatched. Germline CDR1 is SEHNR and CDR2 is FQNEAQ (reference sequence). The CDR3 runs 18 residues. The CDR3 region is CASSLPFRQGVLGNEQFF. CDR3 in DNA: TGTGCCAGCAGCTTACCCTTCCGACAGGGGGTTTTAGGCAATGAGCAGTTCTTC. Drawing the rest from reference TRBV7-9 and TRBJ2-1, the complete variable domain is DTGVSQNPRHKITKRGQNVTFRCDPISEHNRLYWYRQTLGQGPEFLTYFQNEAQLEKSRLLSDRFSAERPKGSFSTLEIQRTEQGDSAMYLCASSLPFRQGVLGNEQFFGPGTRLTVL.

The chain couples TRBV30 to TRBJ1-4; the match to TRBD1 covers 8 bases. The CDR3 is made up of 14 amino acids. With 3 bases clipped from V and 5 bases from J, the junction kept 5 bases outside the gene matches. Germline CDR1 and CDR2: GTSNPN and SVGIG (reference sequence). CDR3 loop: CAWRKGQANEKLFF. The CDR3 nucleotides are TGTGCCTGGAGGAAGGGACAGGCAAATGAAAAACTGTTTTTT.

The chain carries TRBV19 and TRBJ1-1, with D unresolved. This CDR3 region has 15 residues. CDR1 is LNHDA and CDR2 is SQIVND in the germline V gene (reference sequence). Trimming cost V 2 bases and J 0 bases, with 10 bases left between them. CDR3 sequence reads: CASSISAAMNTEAFF. CDR3 sequence (DNA): TGTGCCAGTAGTATATCGGCGGCAATGAACACTGAAGCTTTCTTT.

The V gene is TRBV5-4, the J gene TRBJ2-7; perhaps TRBD2 as D (7 bases). Per the germline V gene, CDR1 is SGHNT and CDR2 is YYREEE (reference sequence). Trimming removed 1 base at V and 3 bases at J, with 14 bases between. This CDR3 is 15 amino acids long. CDR3 in amino acids: CASSLFGGASYEQYF. CDR3 in DNA: TGTGCCAGCAGCTTGTTTGGGGGGGCCAGCTACGAGCAGTACTTC.

The chain links TRBV6-1 to TRBJ1-5; TRBD1 aligns across 7 bases. Germline V lookup: CDR1 MNHNS, CDR2 SASEGT. The CDR3 sequence is 13 residues long. With 6 bases clipped from V and 4 bases from J, the junction kept 3 bases outside the gene matches. In DNA form, the CDR3 reads TGTGCCAGCAGAGGGACAGAGAATCAGCCCCAGCATTTT. Residues: CASRGTENQPQHF.

Details on this clone: Within the sample, other DNA sequences also encode this same CDR3. This rearrangement joins TRBV30 to TRBJ1-6; D unresolved. V was pared by 6 bases and J by 5 bases, with 17 bases between. CDR3 length equals 15 residues. The germline V gene has CDR1 GTSNPN and CDR2 SVGIG (reference sequence). The CDR3 nucleotides read TGTGCCTGCAACCCCCGGGAAAGGGATAATTCACCCCTCCACTTT. It codes for CACNPRERDNSPLHF.